This T cell receptor (beta chain) was documented in a study of molecular identifiers for immune sequencing clone quantification (dated by TCRdb to 2016 to 2019). Study-wide context: For a replicate experiment, the RNA from either around 20,000 or 99,000 naive CD8 T cells was divided into five aliquots, and four of those aliquots went on to sequencing. This methods study used CD8 T cells to benchmark TCR RNA copy counting and molecular-identifier clustering-based TCR repertoire sequencing (MIDCIRS). The paper as a whole reports these results and caveats: When barcode sub-clustering was omitted, TCR diversity was inflated by chimeric consensus sequences, with chimeras reaching as high as 47%. The sizes of highly expanded clones could end up underestimated when identical TCR molecules share a barcode. The naive libraries included spiked-in Jurkat TCR RNA (about 9 copies' worth), and this Jurkat TCR RNA is not part of the donor repertoire. In CMV-specific effector cells, over 99% of molecules were held by clones above 20 RNA copies, whereas under 1% of molecules were held by such clones in naive cells. Modeling estimated about 3 recovered TCR RNA copies per cell, compared with about 10 by digital PCR, which implies roughly 30% capture efficiency. Even against a background of roughly 1 million naive CD8 T cells, spiked-in Jurkat TCR RNA amounting to a single cell's worth was reported to be detectable.

As for this clonotype: Its binding antigen is unknown. No qualities accompany the bases; no much larger clone lies one base away.

The library was produced with PCR. TCRdb shows the sequencer as NextSeq 500. Bulk TCR libraries were prepared as previously described, using TCR primers listed in Table S5. Total RNA was purified with the Qiagen AllPrep DNA/RNA kit. Before analysis, reads from multiple sequencing runs of one library were combined. On the study's bioinformatics: Only reads with exact TCR constant sequence were kept, trimmed to 150 nt, and grouped by their 12-nt molecular barcodes. Reads in each barcode group were sub-clustered using a 15% Levenshtein threshold, and a quality-weighted consensus sequence was built for each RNA molecule. Non-functional sequences were discarded, and so were lower-count sequences lying one edit away from another sequence. Barcode sub-clusters with fewer than 20% of the maximum read count were removed, based on fitting two negative binomial distributions. TCRdb took the public reads, trimmed them with fastp at Q25, ran MiXCR for clone calling and kept in-frame beta chains. Under each unique CDR3 protein, matching rows form one entry showing the most common genes and DNA. These V and J calls derive from TCRdb rather than the authors' analysis. This sample gives around 320,000 distinct CDR3 sequences in total; roughly a quarter of them show up just once. Of the sample, around 0.74% is held by the ten largest clones.

Naive CD8 T cell libraries were made from approximately 20,000 to 1,000,000 sorted cells using 10%, 30% or 50% of purified RNA. Naive CD8 T cells were FACS-sorted as CD8+CD4-CCR7+CD45RA+ on a BD FACSAria II into RLT Plus buffer. To test detection sensitivity, Jurkat RNA equivalent to under 12 TCR copies was spiked into samples of roughly 18,000-1,000,000 naive CD8 T cells. Enrichment of CD8 T cells was done with RosetteSep CD8+ T Cell Enrichment Cocktail plus Ficoll-Paque, and ACK red cell lysis came afterward. Including cysteine and phenylalanine, the CDR3 has 13 amino acids. The DNA shown is the 39-base CDR3, in frame from base 1. V drops 2 bases and J drops 0 bases, leaving 6 bases in between. From the germline V gene (reference sequence), CDR1 is GTSNPN and CDR2 is SVGIG.

The rearrangement combines TRBV30 with TRBJ2-3, with the D gene too uncertain to name. The receptor was derived from a human donor in good health. Some libraries in this study had Jurkat cell RNA spiked in. The sequencing sample was made of naive CD8+ T cells from blood, with Jurkat cell RNA spiked in. The label giving this sample's cell subset or site can be read as: FACS-sorted CD8+CD4-CCR7+CD45RA+ naive T cells. The DNA sequence is TGTGCCTGGAGTTTGATTAGCACAGATACGCAGTATTTT. It codes for CAWSLISTDTQYF.